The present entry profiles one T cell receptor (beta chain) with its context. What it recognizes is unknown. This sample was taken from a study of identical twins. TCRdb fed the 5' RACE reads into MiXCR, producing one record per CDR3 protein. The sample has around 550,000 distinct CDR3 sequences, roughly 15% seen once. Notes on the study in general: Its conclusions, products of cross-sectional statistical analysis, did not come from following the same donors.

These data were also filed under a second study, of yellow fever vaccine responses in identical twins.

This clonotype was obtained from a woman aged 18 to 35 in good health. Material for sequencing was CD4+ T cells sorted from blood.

CDR3 amino acids: CASSFYRNTGELFF. CDR3 nucleotides: TGTGCCAGCAGCTTCTACAGGAACACCGGGGAGCTGTTTTTT. V usage is TRBV7-3 and J usage is TRBJ2-2; D gene uncertain. This CDR3 is built from 14 residues. Between the trimmed V and J ends, which lost 3 bases and 1 base, there was a span of 6 bases. CDR1 and CDR2 from the germline V gene are SGHTA and FQGTGA.